These 5 T cell receptor beta chains came from one sample sequenced in a study of Ad26.COV2.S vaccination and SARS-CoV-2 variants. Treatment indicated: some 19 received Ad26.COV2.S at low or high dose, single or two shots; several received placebo; per-sample allocation not given. Sampling happened 63 days after the first vaccine or placebo injection. Assay used: immunoSEQ multiplex PCR; TCRdb lists only in-frame clones, some missing. The sample contains about 470,000 clones, roughly 88% of which appear only once. Material: peripheral blood, obtained in a trial of Ad26.COV2.S vaccine versus placebo. All receptors come from a person between 18 and 65 years old who received the Ad26.COV2.S COVID-19 vaccine or a placebo.

V and J are TRBV19 and TRBJ2-7; possible D gene TRBD2, 5 bases. Between the trimmed V and J ends, which lost 2 bases and 5 bases, there was a span of 10 bases. From germline, CDR1 is LNHDA and CDR2 SQIVND (reference sequence). This CDR3 is built from 13 residues. The CDR3, as DNA: TGTGCCAGTAGTATAAGTGCCGGGGACGAGCAGTACTTC. Translating it yields CASSISAGDEQYF.

The chain links TRBV28 to TRBJ2-3; weak D call: TRBD2 (5 bases). V was shortened by 5 bases and J by 0 bases, with 18 bases between the two germline ends. This CDR3 contains 17 residues. Germline V CDR1 and CDR2: MDHEN, SYDVKM. CDR3 sequence reads: CASSPSGLLGSTDTQYF. CDR3 bases: TGTGCCAGCAGTCCCTCCGGGTTACTAGGTAGCACAGATACGCAGTATTTT.

The J gene is TRBJ1-2, the V gene TRBV9; a weak D match, TRBD1 (5 bases). Trimming took 2 bases from V and 4 from J, leaving 15 bases between them. CDR3 length: 15 residues. Germline CDR1 and CDR2: SGDLS and YYNGEE. The CDR3 DNA reads as TGTGCCAGCAGCGTCGCCTCCGGGACGGTCTATGGCTACACCTTC. Protein product: CASSVASGTVYGYTF. The full variable domain, completed using reference TRBV9 and TRBJ1-2, is DSGVTQTPKHLITATGQRVTLRCSPRSGDLSVYWYQQSLDQGLQFLIQYYNGEERAKGNILERFSAQQFPDLHSELNLSSLELGDSALYFCASSVASGTVYGYTFGSGTRLTVV.

The chain combines TRBV5-4 with TRBJ1-2; D is uncertain. CDR1 SGHNT and CDR2 YYREEE come from the germline V gene (reference sequence). There are 15 residues in the CDR3. V was cut by 0 bases and J by 8 bases, with 17 bases left in between. The CDR3 loop is CASSLEVARARGYTF. Written as DNA, the CDR3 is TGTGCCAGCAGCTTGGAGGTAGCCCGGGCACGAGGCTACACCTTC. Full variable domain (remainder filled in from reference TRBV5-4 and TRBJ1-2): ETGVTQSPTHLIKTRGQQVTLRCSSQSGHNTVSWYQQALGQGPQFIFQYYREEENGRGNFPPRFSGLQFPNYSSELNVNALELDDSALYLCASSLEVARARGYTFGSGTRLTVV.

This clone has only one observation. The chain links TRBV30 to TRBJ1-6, with D possibly TRBD1 on 5 matching bases. The germline V gene encodes CDR1 GTSNPN and CDR2 SVGIG (reference sequence). V was clipped by 1 base and J by 0 bases, with 16 bases between them. The CDR3 spans 18 residues. The CDR3 sequence: CAWSGGSLWISYNSPLHF. CDR3 in DNA: TGTGCCTGGAGTGGGGGGAGTCTCTGGATCTCCTATAATTCACCCCTCCACTTT.